The next 11 T cell receptor beta chains were all read from a single sample in a study of radiation and T cells in renal cell carcinoma. Produced via immunoSEQ multiplex PCR; TCRdb's table is partial and in-frame only. The sample lists about 150,000 clones, 80% to 90% occurring once. Time point of the sample: blood 2 weeks post-SBRT. Treatment described: 15 Gy SBRT to primary tumor, nephrectomy 4 weeks later. Sequencing used blood, obtained from a patient whose treatment included radiotherapy and nephrectomy. The receptor source for this set is a woman between 50 and 59 years old with renal cell carcinoma.

The chain links TRBV19 to TRBJ2-3, with 7 bases that match TRBD1. The CDR3 has 14 amino acids. V trimming: 5 bases; J trimming: 4 bases; junction bases outside the gene matches: 6. Germline assignment: CDR1 LNHDA and CDR2 SQIVND (reference sequence). The CDR3 DNA sequence: TGTGCCAGTAGTTCTGACAGGGTAGCAGATACGCAGTATTTT. It codes for CASSSDRVADTQYF.

V is TRBV4-2 and J is TRBJ1-1; D gene uncertain. The CDR3 consists of 14 residues. Germline CDR1 and CDR2: LGHNA and YNFKEQ. Trimming shortened V by 0 bases and J by 2 bases, and 7 bases separated the two germline ends. The CDR3 DNA follows: TGTGCCAGCAGCCAAGAAGCGGGCAACACTGAAGCTTTCTTT. Its protein is CASSQEAGNTEAFF.

The V gene is TRBV7-6, the J gene TRBJ2-7; possibly TRBD1 for D (5 bases). Trimming left V 3 bases short and J 4 bases short, with 13 bases between. This CDR3 has 14 amino acids. From germline, CDR1 is SGHVS and CDR2 FNYEAQ. The CDR3 spells CASSFEPGKYEQYF. The DNA for the CDR3 is TGTGCCAGCAGCTTCGAGCCAGGGAAATACGAGCAGTACTTC.

The rearrangement joins TRBV6-5 to TRBJ1-5; D uncertain. Germline values: CDR1 MNHEY, CDR2 SVGAGI. The germline V and J ends were trimmed by 0 bases and 1 base, with 7 bases remaining between them. The CDR3 is 15 amino acids. The CDR3 loop is CASSYSISSNQPQHF. In DNA, the CDR3 is TGTGCCAGCAGTTACTCGATCTCCAGCAATCAGCCCCAGCATTTT.

The V call is TRBV7-8, the J call TRBJ1-1; D is unclear. The length of the CDR3 is 14 residues. Deletions cut 7 bases from V and 1 base from J, with 13 bases between. The germline CDR1 and CDR2 sequences are SGHVS and FQNEAQ. Written as DNA, the CDR3 is TGTGCCAGCACCTTGGACGTGGCGAACACTGAAGCTTTCTTT. Its protein product is CASTLDVANTEAFF. The full variable domain, with the rest looked up from reference TRBV7-8 and TRBJ1-1, is GAGVSQSPRYKVAKRGQDVALRCDPISGHVSLFWYQQALGQGPEFLTYFQNEAQLDKSGLPSDRFFAERPEGSVSTLKIQRTQQEDSAVYLCASTLDVANTEAFFGQGTRLTVV.

The gene calls are TRBV29-1 and TRBJ2-3; 9 bases fit TRBD2. V lost 0 bases and J lost 1; bases outside the gene matches: 5. Germline CDR1 reads SQVTM; CDR2 reads ANQGSEA. The CDR3 totals 16 residues. The CDR3 region is CSVEDWPSGGTDTQYF. The CDR3 DNA reads as TGCAGCGTTGAAGATTGGCCTAGCGGGGGCACAGATACGCAGTATTTT.

The genes are TRBV5-4 and TRBJ1-1; 7 bases are shared with TRBD1. Trimming cost V 2 bases and J 0 bases; bases outside gene matches: 4. The CDR3 is 15 residues long. The germline CDR1 and CDR2 sequences are SGHNT and YYREEE (reference sequence). The CDR3 loop is CASSLTGTVNTEAFF. The CDR3 nucleotides are TGTGCCAGCAGCTTAACCGGGACAGTGAACACTGAAGCTTTCTTT. The whole variable domain, filled in from reference TRBV5-4 and TRBJ1-1, reads ETGVTQSPTHLIKTRGQQVTLRCSSQSGHNTVSWYQQALGQGPQFIFQYYREEENGRGNFPPRFSGLQFPNYSSELNVNALELDDSALYLCASSLTGTVNTEAFFGQGTRLTVV.

The CDR3 nucleotides read TGTGCCAGCAGCATTCCGGGACAGGGCCAGCACGAGCAGTACTTC. This sequence encodes CASSIPGQGQHEQYF. V and J are TRBV5-5 and TRBJ2-7; 9 bases are shared with TRBD1. The junction had 10 bases not matched to a gene; V was cut back by 4 bases and J by 5 bases. Germline CDR1 reads SGHKS; CDR2 reads YYEKEE (reference sequence). The CDR3 loop spans 15 amino acids.

By sample share, this clone is medium-sized. The V call is TRBV5-1, the J call TRBJ1-3, with no clear D. Germline V gene data show CDR1 as SGHRS and CDR2 as YFSETQ. The CDR3 length is 15 residues. Deletions cut 5 bases from V and 0 bases from J, with 12 bases between. The CDR3 region is CASSFSSSSGNTIYF. The CDR3 DNA is TGCGCCAGCAGTTTTTCATCGAGCTCTGGAAACACCATATATTTT. Based on the CDR3 plus reference TRBV5-1 and TRBJ1-3, the full variable domain is KAGVTQTPRYLIKTRGQQVTLSCSPISGHRSVSWYQQTPGQGLQFLFEYFSETQRNKGNFPGRFSGRQFSNSRSEMNVSTLELGDSALYLCASSFSSSSGNTIYFGEGSWLTVV.

V gene TRBV30 combines with J gene TRBJ2-1, with D unresolved. The length of the CDR3 is 12 residues. Germline CDR1 GTSNPN, CDR2 SVGIG (reference sequence). Trimming stripped 4 bases from V and 12 bases from J, with 16 bases between. The CDR3 loop is CAWKSVVVGQFF. The CDR3 DNA is TGTGCCTGGAAATCGGTAGTAGTCGGGCAGTTCTTC.

The chain combines TRBV4-2 with TRBJ2-2; 13 bases are shared with TRBD2. The CDR3 spans 19 residues. Trimming took 4 bases from V and 0 from J; bases not matched to a gene: 8. Germline lookup yields CDR1 LGHNA and CDR2 YNFKEQ. The CDR3 bases are TGTGCCAGCAGCCGCGCTGGACTAGCGGGGGTCCCGAACACCGGGGAGCTGTTTTTT. Its protein is CASSRAGLAGVPNTGELFF.